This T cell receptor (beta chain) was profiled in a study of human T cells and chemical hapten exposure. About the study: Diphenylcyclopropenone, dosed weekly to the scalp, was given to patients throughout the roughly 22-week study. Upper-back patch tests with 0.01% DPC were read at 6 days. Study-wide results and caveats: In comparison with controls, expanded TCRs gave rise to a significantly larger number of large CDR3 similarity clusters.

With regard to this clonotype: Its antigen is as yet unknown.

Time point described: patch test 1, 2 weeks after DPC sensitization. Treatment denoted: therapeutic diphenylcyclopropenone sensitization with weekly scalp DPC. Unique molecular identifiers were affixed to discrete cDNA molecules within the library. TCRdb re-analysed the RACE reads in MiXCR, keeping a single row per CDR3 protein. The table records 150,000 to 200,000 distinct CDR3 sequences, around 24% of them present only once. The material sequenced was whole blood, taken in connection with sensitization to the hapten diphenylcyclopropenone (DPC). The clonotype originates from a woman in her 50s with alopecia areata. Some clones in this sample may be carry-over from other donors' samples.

CDR3 sequence (DNA): TGTGCCAGCAGTTACTCGAGGCAGGATTTTGGCTACACCTTC. As protein: CASSYSRQDFGYTF. This rearrangement joins TRBV6-5 to TRBJ1-2; D is uncertain. CDR1 and CDR2 from the germline V gene are MNHEY and SVGAGI. The ends were cut back, 0 bases at V and 7 bases at J, with 12 bases in the middle. This CDR3 region has 14 residues.